The 2 T cell receptor beta chains below were found in one sample sequenced in a study of blood T cells in healthy people across ages. The use of a sample-barcoded 5' primer and a J-beta primer mix characterized a second PCR of roughly 6 to 11 cycles. TCRdb independently ran MiXCR on the 5' RACE reads; one entry per CDR3 protein. The sample holds just under 900,000 distinct CDR3 sequences, more than 25% seen once. Specimen: blood. The receptor source for this set is a woman aged 80 or over in good health.

As regards this clonotype: This may come from a read error, since a much larger clone is one base off. The chain is built from TRBV7-9 and TRBJ1-2, with D possibly TRBD1 on 6 matching bases. This CDR3 is 12 amino acids long. Germline values: CDR1 SEHNR, CDR2 FQNEAQ (reference sequence). The CDR3: CAGSLGGSGYTF. The CDR3 nucleotides read TGTGCCGGCAGCTTAGGGGGGAGCGGCTACACCTTC.

This chain connects TRBV20-1 to TRBJ2-1, with TRBD2 matching over 10 bases. The CDR3 runs 15 residues. The V and J ends lost 3 bases and 6 bases, in that order; junction bases with no gene match: 8. CDR1 and CDR2 (germline): DFQATT, SNEGSKA (reference sequence). This CDR3 reads CSASSLAGEANEQFF. The CDR3 DNA reads TGCAGTGCTAGCTCCCTAGCGGGGGAAGCCAATGAGCAGTTCTTC.